The entry that follows covers one TCR beta chain sequence. Antigen: not known. This specimen comes from a study of cytomegalovirus exposure and HLA in healthy donors. Study details: For the approximately 400 genotyped donors, about 79% fell within the Caucasian-associated ancestry cluster. Findings of the study overall: Later, an analysis found that common viral pathogens appeared to be linked with several of the most significant clusters. Associated with cytomegalovirus, according to the listing, were around 170 TCR beta chains.

CDR3 length: 16 residues. V lost 1 base and J 14 bases, leaving 27 bases between the germline ends. The germline V gene encodes CDR1 SGHRS and CDR2 YFSETQ. In the PCR, 60 Vbeta and 13 Jbeta primers were used. Method: immunoSEQ multiplex PCR; TCRdb's copy keeps in-frame clones and lacks some. This sample yields approximately 250,000 clones, of which roughly 78% are seen a single time; about 0.5% belongs to the top ten. The V gene is TRBV5-1, the J gene TRBJ1-2; maybe TRBD1 (6 bases). The clonotype comes from a boy between 10 and 17 years old in good health and CMV-seronegative. Sequencing was done on a sample of PBMCs. CDR3 sequence: CASSLTAQGHVYGGTF. The CDR3 bases are TGCGCCAGCAGCTTGACAGCGCAGGGACACGTTTATGGAGGAACCTTC.